A single sample gave rise to the 9 T cell receptor beta chains below, sequenced in a study of blood T cell repertoires in COVID-19. Assay: immunoSEQ multiplex PCR; the TCRdb copy retains only in-frame clones and omits some. Among some 290,000 clones listed, 90% were seen once. The specimen was PBMCs or T cells enriched from blood (not recorded which). The receptor set was obtained from a woman in her twenties or thirties who had been exposed to COVID-19.

The chain recombines TRBV10-3 with TRBJ1-5; 7 nucleotides line up with TRBD1. The CDR3 sequence is 15 residues long. The trim removed 3 bases at V and 3 bases at J, leaving 5 bases unmatched. Germline V CDR1 and CDR2: ENHRY, SYGVKD. The CDR3 sequence is CAISETTGYNQPQHF. Here the CDR3 DNA reads TGTGCCATCAGTGAAACGACAGGGTACAATCAGCCCCAGCATTTT.

This chain uses TRBV5-5 with TRBJ1-2; 8 bases fit TRBD1. The CDR3 has 12 amino acids. V gave up 4 bases and J gave up 6 bases; unmatched junction bases: 2. CDR1 is SGHKS and CDR2 is YYEKEE in the germline V gene (reference sequence). In DNA form, the CDR3 reads TGTGCCAGCAGCCCGGACAGGGATGGCTACACCTTC. Amino acids: CASSPDRDGYTF. Using reference TRBV5-5 and TRBJ1-2 for the parts outside the CDR3, the full variable domain is DAGVTQSPTHLIKTRGQQVTLRCSPISGHKSVSWYQQVLGQGPQFIFQYYEKEERGRGNFPDRFSARQFPNYSSELNVNALLLGDSALYLCASSPDRDGYTFGSGTRLTVV.

Notes on this clone: At one end, the junction sequence differs from germline, possibly due to a read error. V gene TRBV5-5 combines with J gene TRBJ2-7, with D possibly being TRBD1 (5 bases). Looked up from germline, CDR1 is SGHKS and CDR2 is YYEKEE (reference sequence). The CDR3 consists of 15 residues. In DNA form, the CDR3 reads TGTGCCAGCAGCTTGCGCCAGGGTCTCTCCAACGAGCAGTACTTC. Translated: CASSLRQGLSNEQYF.

The chain uses TRBV27 and TRBJ1-4, with D tentatively TRBD1 (6 bases). CDR1 is MNHEY and CDR2 is SMNVEV in the germline V gene (reference sequence). The CDR3 consists of 18 residues. V lost 3 bases to trimming and J lost 1 base, with 18 bases between them. The chain's CDR3 is CASSFPWSTRGTNEKLFF. In nucleotides, the CDR3 is TGTGCCAGCAGTTTCCCCTGGTCTACCAGGGGAACTAATGAAAAACTGTTTTTT.

This clone was observed a single time. The chain joins TRBV13 to TRBJ2-3; 8 bases are shared with TRBD2. CDR3 length: 17 amino acids. The J segment lost 3 bases and the V segment lost 5 bases, leaving 13 bases of the junction unmatched. Germline V gene data show CDR1 as PRHDT and CDR2 as FYEKMQ (reference sequence). CDR3 DNA: TGTGCCAGCAGCCCAAGCGGGGGAGGCCGGGGGACAGATACGCAGTATTTT. Protein sequence: CASSPSGGGRGTDTQYF. Filled out from reference TRBV13 and TRBJ2-3, the complete variable domain reads AAGVIQSPRHLIKEKRETATLKCYPIPRHDTVYWYQQGPGQDPQFLISFYEKMQSDKGSIPDRFSAQQFSDYHSELNMSSLELGDSALYFCASSPSGGGRGTDTQYFGPGTRLTVL.

The chain combines TRBV14 with TRBJ2-6; D is unclear. This CDR3 has 13 amino acids. The germline CDR1 and CDR2 sequences are SGHDN and FVKESK. V shed 1 base and J shed 5 bases, with 3 bases lying between them. This chain's CDR3 is CASSQARANVLTF. CDR3 in DNA: TGTGCCAGCAGCCAAGCCAGGGCCAACGTCCTGACTTTC.

V and J are TRBV7-9 and TRBJ2-5; 8 bases agree with TRBD2. The CDR3 runs 16 residues. The V gene's germline CDR1 is SEHNR and CDR2 FQNEAQ (reference sequence). V gave up 5 bases and J gave up 3 bases; unmatched junction bases: 11. The CDR3 DNA follows: TGTGCCAGCAGCCTGAGCGGGGGCCGCTTTAAAGAGACCCAGTACTTC. Its protein product is CASSLSGGRFKETQYF.

The gene calls are TRBV18 and TRBJ1-2; D is perhaps TRBD1 (6 bases). Per germline, CDR1 KGHSH and CDR2 LQKENI. The CDR3 consists of 15 residues. V lost 3 bases and J lost 1, with 12 bases in between. The CDR3 region has the DNA TGTGCCAGCTCACCTCTACCGGGACATAACTATGGCTACACCTTC. Translating gives CASSPLPGHNYGYTF.

About this clone: Within the sample, other DNA sequences also encode this same CDR3. The genes are TRBV5-1 and TRBJ2-3, with 7 bases identical to TRBD1. The CDR3 runs to 14 residues. The V segment lost 3 bases and the J segment 1 base; nucleotides outside the gene matches: 2. In germline, CDR1 is SGHRS, CDR2 YFSETQ. CDR3 in amino acids: CASSSGTGTDTQYF. CDR3 coding DNA: TGCGCCAGCAGCTCGGGGACAGGCACAGATACGCAGTATTTT.